A selection of T cell receptor beta chains follows, all from one sample in a study of regulatory T cells in long-lasting Graves disease. TCRdb re-called the multiplex PCR reads with MiXCR, one entry per CDR3 protein. Of around 330,000 distinct CDR3 sequences in the sample, about 18% were seen once. The material sequenced was peripheral blood mononuclear cells (PBMCs), taken at new diagnosis, from a patient treated with antithyroid drugs. These receptors originate from a female donor with Graves disease. Both conserved end residues are part of each CDR3. The order of the fields is D gene, V gene, clone size, J gene, CDR3 length, CDR3 protein, CDR3 DNA. D genes are given only for firm matches. Clone size is shown for a subset of rows, as once, few, many or a class of expanded clone.

D: -; V: TRBV29-1; size: many; J: TRBJ2-5; length: 11; CDR3: CSAGSRETQYF; DNA: TGCAGCGCGGGGTCGCGGGAGACCCAGTACTTC
D: -; V: TRBV2; size: many; J: TRBJ2-3; length: 8; CDR3: CATTQQYF; DNA: TGTGCCACGACGCAGCAGTATTTT
D: -; V: TRBV9; size: many; J: TRBJ1-5; length: 15; CDR3: CASSVEAGANQPQHF; DNA: TGTGCCAGCAGCGTAGAGGCAGGGGCAAATCAGCCCCAGCATTTT
D: TRBD2; V: TRBV19; size: -; J: TRBJ2-4; length: 15; CDR3: CASSSGSGSLNIQYF; DNA: TGTGCCAGTAGTAGCGGTAGCGGGAGTTTGAACATTCAGTACTTC
D: -; V: TRBV5-1; size: many; J: TRBJ2-6; length: 16; CDR3: CASSSDGPTGANVLTF; DNA: TGCGCCAGCAGCTCGGATGGACCTACTGGGGCCAACGTCCTGACTTTC
D: -; V: TRBV14; size: many; J: TRBJ1-1; length: 15; CDR3: CASSQEARGNTEAFF; DNA: TGTGCCAGCAGCCAAGAGGCCAGGGGGAACACTGAAGCTTTCTTT
D: TRBD2; V: TRBV20-1; size: many; J: TRBJ2-3; length: 20; CDR3: CSTAARGTPGTSGSTDTQYF; DNA: TGCAGTACTGCGGCTCGAGGGACGCCCGGGACTAGCGGGAGTACAGATACGCAGTATTTT
D: -; V: TRBV18; size: -; J: TRBJ2-1; length: 15; CDR3: CASSPSAPPGNEQFF; DNA: TGTGCCAGCTCACCATCCGCACCCCCGGGCAATGAGCAGTTCTTC
D: -; V: TRBV29-1; size: many; J: TRBJ2-7; length: 10; CDR3: CSVAAGEQYF; DNA: TGCAGCGTCGCCGCCGGGGAGCAGTACTTC
D: -; V: TRBV19; size: few; J: TRBJ1-3; length: 14; CDR3: CASSIKSRGNTIYF; DNA: TGTGCCAGTAGTATAAAGAGTAGAGGAAACACCATATATTTT
D: TRBD2; V: TRBV5-4; size: -; J: TRBJ2-1; length: 16; CDR3: CASSVGTSGSYNEQFF; DNA: TGTGCCAGCAGCGTAGGGACTAGCGGAAGCTACAATGAGCAGTTCTTC
D: TRBD2; V: TRBV9; size: many; J: TRBJ2-1; length: 16; CDR3: CASSVGDSGLYNEQFF; DNA: TGTGCCAGCAGCGTAGGAGATAGCGGGCTCTACAATGAGCAGTTCTTC
D: -; V: TRBV29-1; size: many; J: TRBJ2-7; length: 15; CDR3: CSVYNGEANSYEQYF; DNA: TGCAGCGTTTACAATGGGGAGGCCAACTCCTACGAGCAGTACTTC
D: -; V: TRBV6-5; size: many; J: TRBJ2-5; length: 13; CDR3: CASSYGTQETQYF; DNA: TGTGCCAGCAGTTACGGGACGCAAGAGACCCAGTACTTC
D: TRBD1; V: TRBV11-3; size: many; J: TRBJ1-6; length: 14; CDR3: CASSPDRVNSPLHF; DNA: TGTGCCAGCAGCCCGGACAGGGTGAATTCACCCCTCCACTTT
D: -; V: TRBV6-5; size: -; J: TRBJ2-3; length: 14; CDR3: CASSHYSKTDTQYF; DNA: TGTGCCAGCAGTCACTACAGCAAAACAGATACGCAGTATTTT
D: TRBD1; V: TRBV20-1; size: few; J: TRBJ2-1; length: 16; CDR3: CSANRRGPSSYNEQFF; DNA: TGCAGTGCAAATCGCAGGGGGCCCAGCTCCTACAATGAGCAGTTCTTC
D: -; V: TRBV19; size: many; J: TRBJ1-4; length: 15; CDR3: CASSMIGSANEKLFF; DNA: TGTGCCAGTAGTATGATAGGGTCGGCTAATGAAAAACTGTTTTTT
D: TRBD2; V: TRBV20-1; size: many; J: TRBJ2-7; length: 14; CDR3: CSASLAGGGYEQYF; DNA: TGCAGTGCTAGTCTCGCGGGAGGGGGATACGAGCAGTACTTC
D: TRBD2; V: TRBV7-2; size: -; J: TRBJ2-7; length: 18; CDR3: CASSQSSPREAPSYEQYF; DNA: TGTGCCAGCAGCCAATCCTCCCCGCGGGAGGCTCCCTCCTACGAGCAGTACTTC
D: TRBD2; V: TRBV28; size: -; J: TRBJ2-7; length: 16; CDR3: CASSSPSGSSSYEQYF; DNA: TGTGCCAGCAGTTCTCCTAGCGGTTCTAGCTCCTACGAGCAGTACTTC
D: TRBD2; V: TRBV7-2; size: many; J: TRBJ2-2; length: 15; CDR3: CASSRTSVYTGELFF; DNA: TGTGCCAGCAGCCGGACTAGCGTGTACACCGGGGAGCTGTTTTTT
D: -; V: TRBV19; size: many; J: TRBJ1-2; length: 19; CDR3: CASSRWEGNEYIGYYGYTF; DNA: TGTGCCAGTAGTAGGTGGGAGGGGAATGAGTATATCGGATACTATGGCTACACCTTC
D: -; V: TRBV18; size: many; J: TRBJ1-1; length: 13; CDR3: CASSPKTQAEAFF; DNA: TGTGCCAGCTCACCAAAGACGCAGGCTGAAGCTTTCTTT
D: TRBD2; V: TRBV20-1; size: many; J: TRBJ2-3; length: 14; CDR3: CSADRTAGEDTQYF; DNA: TGCAGTGCGGACCGTACAGCGGGAGAAGATACGCAGTATTTT
D: -; V: TRBV6-9; size: -; J: TRBJ1-1; length: 14; CDR3: CASSYSGADTEAFF; DNA: TGTGCCAGCAGTTACTCTGGGGCCGACACTGAAGCTTTCTTT
D: TRBD1; V: TRBV6-1; size: many; J: TRBJ2-7; length: 15; CDR3: CASSDPTGGSYEQYF; DNA: TGTGCCAGCAGTGACCCTACAGGGGGAAGTTACGAGCAGTACTTC
D: -; V: TRBV12-3/TRBV12-4; size: many; J: TRBJ2-7; length: 14; CDR3: CASSTSQGSYEQYF; DNA: TGTGCCAGCAGCACTTCTCAGGGATCCTACGAGCAGTACTTC
D: -; V: TRBV5-6; size: many; J: TRBJ1-2; length: 15; CDR3: CASSLIGTINYGYTF; DNA: TGTGCCAGCAGCTTGATCGGGACAATTAACTATGGCTACACCTTC
D: -; V: TRBV7-6; size: many; J: TRBJ2-1; length: 17; CDR3: CASSLTIDDAFMSEQFF; DNA: TGTGCCAGCAGCTTAACGATCGATGACGCCTTTATGAGTGAGCAGTTCTTC
D: -; V: TRBV20-1; size: -; J: TRBJ2-7; length: 14; CDR3: CSARAAMLQFEQYF; DNA: TGCAGTGCTAGAGCAGCCATGCTACAGTTTGAGCAGTACTTC
D: TRBD2; V: TRBV20-1; size: -; J: TRBJ2-1; length: 13; CDR3: CSALLAGVNEQFF; DNA: TGCAGTGCGTTACTAGCGGGAGTCAATGAGCAGTTCTTC
D: TRBD2; V: TRBV7-2; size: many; J: TRBJ2-7; length: 15; CDR3: CASSLGPAGAYEQYF; DNA: TGTGCCAGCAGCTTAGGTCCAGCGGGGGCCTACGAGCAGTACTTC
D: -; V: TRBV6-1; size: many; J: TRBJ1-4; length: 14; CDR3: CASSESAEFEKLFF; DNA: TGTGCCAGCAGTGAAAGCGCGGAATTCGAAAAACTGTTTTTT
D: -; V: TRBV5-1; size: -; J: TRBJ2-1; length: 16; CDR3: CASSHPRADGYNEQFF; DNA: TGCGCCAGCAGCCACCCTCGCGCAGATGGATACAATGAGCAGTTCTTC
D: -; V: TRBV28; size: many; J: TRBJ1-1; length: 12; CDR3: CASSLTAPEAFF; DNA: TGTGCCAGCAGTTTAACAGCACCTGAAGCTTTCTTT
D: -; V: TRBV9; size: many; J: TRBJ1-2; length: 12; CDR3: CASSGRVYGYTF; DNA: TGTGCCAGCAGCGGCAGGGTCTATGGCTACACCTTC
D: -; V: TRBV12-5; size: many; J: TRBJ2-3; length: 11; CDR3: CASGLRDTQYF; DNA: TGTGCTAGTGGTCTCAGAGATACGCAGTATTTT
D: TRBD1; V: TRBV20-1; size: -; J: TRBJ1-4; length: 14; CDR3: CSAPRQGTREKLFF; DNA: TGCAGTGCTCCACGACAGGGAACGAGAGAAAAACTGTTTTTT
D: -; V: TRBV20-1; size: -; J: TRBJ2-4; length: 16; CDR3: CSAGGAANLAKNIQYF; DNA: TGCAGTGCGGGAGGCGCTGCTAATTTAGCCAAAAACATTCAGTACTTC
D: -; V: TRBV10-3; size: -; J: TRBJ2-7; length: 15; CDR3: CAISPEAAISYEQYF; DNA: TGTGCCATCAGTCCGGAGGCCGCCATCTCCTACGAGCAGTACTTC
D: TRBD2; V: TRBV19; size: many; J: TRBJ2-1; length: 16; CDR3: CASSMGGLAGANEQFF; DNA: TGTGCCAGTAGTATGGGGGGACTAGCGGGAGCCAATGAGCAGTTCTTC
D: -; V: TRBV24-1; size: many; J: TRBJ2-7; length: 12; CDR3: CATSGGSYEQYF; DNA: TGTGCCACCAGTGGCGGGTCATACGAGCAGTACTTC
D: -; V: TRBV19; size: few; J: TRBJ1-5; length: 17; CDR3: CASSIDHVGSSNQPQHF; DNA: TGTGCCAGTAGTATAGATCATGTTGGATCTAGCAATCAGCCCCAGCATTTT
D: -; V: TRBV12-3/TRBV12-4; size: many; J: TRBJ1-5; length: 14; CDR3: CASSLGGRYQPQHF; DNA: TGTGCCAGCAGTTTAGGGGGGCGATATCAGCCCCAGCATTTT
D: -; V: TRBV11-2; size: many; J: TRBJ1-2; length: 13; CDR3: CASSPDGGYGYTF; DNA: TGTGCCAGCAGCCCAGATGGGGGCTATGGCTACACCTTC
D: -; V: TRBV28; size: many; J: TRBJ1-5; length: 14; CDR3: CASSPAYSNQPQHF; DNA: TGTGCCAGCAGTCCCGCGTACAGCAATCAGCCCCAGCATTTT
D: -; V: TRBV27; size: few; J: TRBJ2-1; length: 16; CDR3: CASSSSGLPGSSEQFF; DNA: TGTGCCAGCAGTTCCTCCGGGCTCCCGGGGTCCAGTGAGCAGTTCTTC